Detailed here is one T cell receptor beta chain. The antigen it recognizes is unknown. Within one base of it there is no much larger clone, and no base qualities were kept. This sample is part of a study of shared T cell receptors in the human thymus (dated by TCRdb to about 2021). Study-level background: The study examined how the human thymus generates shared, self-reactive T-cell receptor alpha chains.

The library relied on the immunoSEQ multiplex PCR assay. TCRdb obtained this table from immuneACCESS and retained in-frame rearrangements with V and J assigned. These tables miss some clones; where compared with another copy, unresolved V genes account for less than half of the shortfall, and the remainder is unexplained. The sample includes over 650,000 clones, with around 87% observed a single time. 0.009% to 0.0095% of the sample comes from the top ten. Spanning cysteine to phenylalanine, the CDR3 consists of 16 amino acids. CDR3 DNA only is kept here, 48 bases in frame from base 1. The V end loses 3 bases and the J end loses 2 bases, and a stretch of 18 bases separates them. CDR1 SGHKS and CDR2 YYEKEE are derived from the germline V gene (reference sequence). The same data also went into a second study, on human thymus T cells. The second publication reports: Donors were immunologically healthy infants undergoing open corrective cardiac surgery for congenital heart defects in Finland. The thymus tissue came from surgical resects taken out during corrective cardiac surgery. Both the thymic and the peripheral blood repertoires appeared to show biased V and J gene segment usage. The related research reported highly overlapping thymic TCR repertoires among unrelated individuals. TCR alpha and beta repertoires from fewer than ten infant thymus samples and a few related peripheral blood samples were characterized in the study. Donor ages ranged from roughly 7 to 250 days, and the cohort comprised six or seven male and two female infants. Thymocytes were released mechanically from tissue and stored at -70 °C as pellets of about 10-34 million cells. Genomic DNA was extracted from frozen cell pellets with a QIAsymphony instrument. TCRB and TCRAD loci were amplified from a standardized quantity of quality-controlled genomic DNA using the immunoSEQ multiplex PCR assay. Amplicons spanned the V(D)J region at a length sufficient to cover the CDR3 and identify V and J genes. Amplicon sequencing was performed on an Illumina platform through the commercial immunoSEQ service. Primer bias and sequencing errors were corrected as previously described, and TCRAD and TCRB were defined on the basis of the IMGT database. Analysis of the repertoires was done with immunoSEQ Analyzer 3.0 and VDJTools and included basic statistics, V/J segment usage, diversity estimates, rarefaction and pairwise overlap. Diversity was estimated with Chao1, ChaoE, Efron-Thisted, Shannon and inverse Simpson indices, and also on datasets down-sampled to the smallest sample. Repertoire overlap used strict matching of CDR3 nucleotide sequence, V gene and J gene, with Jaccard-based multidimensional scaling clustering. On average, thymus samples yielded roughly 800,000 unique TCRB clonotypes, whereas blood samples yielded about 84,000.

Sequencing used thymocytes. The V and J segments used are TRBV5-5 and TRBJ2-7; 6 matching bases give a weak D call of TRBD2. This TCR derives from a boy in the first two years of life with a congenital heart defect. Donor details come from another sample of the same person, matched by shared clones. The CDR3 has the sequence CASSSPSREAAYEQYF. The DNA sequence reads TGTGCCAGCAGCTCTCCCAGCAGGGAGGCGGCCTACGAGCAGTACTTC.